This TCR beta chain was identified in a study of metastatic and nonmetastatic thyroid tumors. TCRdb re-analyzed the PCR reads through MiXCR. The repertoire has 9,500 to 14,000 clones, around 26% of them found once; the top ten carry 20% to 25%. The CDR3 is 15 amino acids. Germline lookup yields CDR1 MNHEY and CDR2 SVGAGI. The V gene lost 2 bases and the J gene lost 4 bases, with 11 bases spanning the gap. Patients underwent thyroid surgery, and none had received any treatment before it. This clonotype originated in a male donor with papillary thyroid cancer or a benign thyroid nodule (not recorded which). Some clones in this sample may be carry-over from other donors' samples. Sequenced: adjacent normal tissue. J is TRBJ2-2 and V is TRBV6-5; D call uncertain. This chain's CDR3 is CASSYDGAPTGELFF. In DNA, the CDR3 is TGTGCCAGCAGTTACGACGGCGCGCCCACCGGGGAGCTGTTTTTT.